One T cell receptor beta chain is described in this entry. There is no known antigen for this receptor. There are no base qualities to consult, and no much larger clone falls within one base. The V and J ends are trimmed by 0 bases and 4 bases, leaving 6 bases between them. The germline V gene supplies CDR1 LGHNA and CDR2 YSLEER. From the cysteine through the phenylalanine, the CDR3 covers 13 amino acids. The sequence is cut down to CDR3 DNA, 39 bases in frame from base 1. Interpreted using the paper, the time point label stands for: 100 days after allo-HCT. Blood from recipients was drawn roughly 28 days before transplant, then again at days 30, 100 and 180 after transplant. Nuclei Lysis Solution was used to extract genomic DNA from fresh or cryopreserved unfractionated peripheral blood mononuclear cells. The data belong to a study of T cell clonotyping in hematopoietic cell transplantation (dated by TCRdb to about 2021). Some background on the complete study: A total of some 130 blood samples were gathered in the study from approximately 32 consecutive transplant recipients along with their related donors. Patients were recruited between late 2015 and January 2017 and followed until September 2020 or death. The full study reports these points: Sample size was limited, and cells were not sorted, so CD4 and CD8 repertoire contributions could not be separated. Inverse Simpson Index values from donors and from recipients before transplant predicted broader TCR repertoire diversity after transplant. After transplant, TCR diversity in recipients dropped, and pathologically expanded clonotypes climbed progressively between day 30 and day 180. Overlap with donor repertoires was found for only a small fraction of recipient repertoires, with over 95% found to appear de novo at the given depth.

The immunoSEQ assay, a bias-controlled multiplex PCR using V- and J-specific primers, was used to amplify TCR beta CDR3 regions from genomic DNA. A second PCR step added a proprietary barcode and Illumina adapter sequences to the CDR3 amplicons. An Illumina MiSeq instrument was used for sequencing of the CDR3 libraries. In the source study's methods: Export and quality control were done with immunoSEQ Analyzer 3.0, while downstream analyses used R Bioconductor and Immunarch. Repertoire metrics were calculated using only productive rearrangements within the normalized downsampled data set. Clonotypes larger than 5 templates in the normalized cohort were defined as pathologically expanded. Repertoire diversity was measured with the Inverse Simpson Index. The non-normalized data set was used for CMV-specificity analyses so that all clonotypes could be captured. TCRdb stores this immuneACCESS table with in-frame sequences only. Part of the clones is absent; in the studies checked, under half of the shortfall reflects unresolved V genes, and no reason is known for the rest. V and J calls and clone size follow that table, whereas D and trimming were derived from the DNA. The sample table lists about 5,700 clones, 77% of them with a count of one. The leading ten clones occupy approximately 30% of the sample.

The V and J segments used are TRBV4-3 and TRBJ1-2; too little of a D gene remains to name it. This clonotype originated in a male patient aged 45-60 years who had an allogeneic stem cell transplant from an unrelated donor, so the T cells may come from the graft donor. Some clones in this sample may be carry-over from other donors' samples. The material sequenced was PBMCs, taken 100 days after allogeneic stem cell transplant. The CDR3 region: CASSQDNLYGYTF. The sequenced DNA: TGCGCCAGCAGCCAAGACAATCTCTATGGCTACACCTTC.